This entry describes one TCR beta chain. Its recognized antigen is unknown. No much larger clone exists at a distance of one base, and base qualities are not known. The immunoSEQ Assay was used to sequence TCRbeta CDR3 regions. After extraction, genomic DNA underwent amplification by bias-controlled multiplex PCR, followed by high-throughput sequencing. Under the source paper's analysis protocol: To quantify the absolute abundance of every unique TCRbeta CDR3 region, sequences were collapsed and filtered. T cell fraction was estimated by normalization of TCRbeta template counts to usable DNA, with usable DNA being measured through amplification of reference genes present in all nucleated cells. Repertoire TCRs were annotated as SARS-CoV-2-specific by exact matching of V gene, CDR3 amino acid sequence and J gene to a known reactive TCR set. The reference SARS-CoV-2 TCR set was derived from MIRA and filtered for enrichment in COVID-19-positive ImmuneCODE repertoires, a step that removed public or cross-reactive TCRs. Using the MIRA antigens, annotated TCRs were further analysed by specific ORF or by position within an ORF. Breadth was defined as the number of annotated unique rearrangements divided by the total number of unique productive rearrangements, and depth was defined as the summed frequency of the annotated unique rearrangements. Group comparisons of TCR breadth used two-sided Wilcoxon rank-sum tests. Here the immuneACCESS table is served through TCRdb, limited to in-frame sequences with V and J called. Missing clones are a known gap in these copies; in checked studies unresolved V genes cover under half, and the rest lacks a known reason. V and J calls and clone size are those listed in that table; D and trimming were worked out from the DNA. The table for this sample lists roughly 380,000 clones; about 88% of them were counted only once. Around 3% of the sample comes from the top ten.

The data belong to a study of Ad26.COV2.S vaccination and SARS-CoV-2 variants (dated by TCRdb to about 2021). About the full investigation: Donors in the vaccine arm were drawn from COV1001, a multicentre, randomized, double-blind, placebo-controlled phase I-IIa trial testing Ad26.COV2.S in healthy adults. Investigators remained blinded to trial group allocation during experiments and outcome assessment. Trial participants were randomized into five groups of five: low-dose or high-dose Ad26.COV2.S given once or twice, or placebo on both occasions. TCRbeta repertoire sequencing served as the tool for gauging how specific and how broad the SARS-CoV-2-reactive T cell receptors were following Ad26.COV2.S vaccination. Ad26.COV2.S was administered intramuscularly at a dose of 5x10^10 or 1x10^11 viral particles, either as one shot or as two shots given 56 days apart. A total of roughly 32 samples were included in the TCR-sequenced set, comprising around 19 Ad26.COV2.S vaccine recipients, 5 placebo recipients and 8 SARS-CoV-2 convalescent individuals. On the study overall, not on this receptor specifically: After vaccination, spike-specific CD8+ and CD4+ T cell responses were reported to show substantial breadth. The study was not powered to compare responses between vaccine doses or regimens. Ad26.COV2.S recipients had higher spike-specific TCR breadth than placebo recipients (P = 0.0014). It was noted by the authors that total T cell responses may have been underestimated by the TCR breadth and depth analyses. Vaccine and placebo recipients had comparable non-spike TCR breadth, which fits with the vaccine containing only spike.

Taken from cysteine to phenylalanine, the CDR3 has 14 residues. Kept here is only the CDR3 DNA, which spans 42 bases and is read in frame from base 1. The germline V gene supplies CDR1 SGHRS and CDR2 YFSETQ. Deletion took 2 bases off V and 4 bases off J, with a span of 11 bases between the germline ends. Taken with the paper, the label for treatment or condition translates to: roughly 19 received Ad26.COV2.S at low or high dose, single or two shots; a few received placebo; per-sample allocation not given. Repertoires of vaccine and placebo recipients were sequenced from samples taken on day 63 after the first injection. In Cohort 1b, some 25 adults aged 18-55 years were enrolled at a single site in Boston, USA, between 29 July and 7 August 2020. Ad26.COV2.S was a replication-incompetent adenovirus type 26 vector that expressed a prefusion-stabilized SARS-CoV-2 spike protein derived from the original Wuhan strain.

This specimen consisted of peripheral blood, obtained in a trial of Ad26.COV2.S vaccine versus placebo. Recombination linked TRBV5-1 to TRBJ2-3; possibly the D gene is TRBD1, per 5 matching bases. This TCR came from a person between 18 and 65 years old who received the Ad26.COV2.S COVID-19 vaccine or a placebo. The DNA is TGCGCCAGCAGCTTTAAGGGGCCCTCAGATACGCAGTATTTT. The encoded protein is CASSFKGPSDTQYF.